This T cell receptor beta chain was sequenced for a study of T cell responses to AZD1222 COVID-19 vaccine. Some clones are missing from TCRdb's copy, which holds only in-frame ones; the method was immunoSEQ multiplex PCR. The sample has 90,000 to 120,000 clones; nearly 90% are singletons. This clone was seen only once. The CDR3 length is 16 residues. Per germline, CDR1 MGHRA and CDR2 YSYEKL. The V and J ends lost 0 bases and 0 bases respectively, with 11 bases between them. This TCR came from an adult who received the AZD1222 COVID-19 vaccine. Sample: peripheral blood, taken 28 days after the second AZD1222 dose. The chain is built from TRBV4-1 and TRBJ1-2; D gene unclear. The CDR3 DNA sequence: TGCGCCAGCAGCCAAGATGGGCACCAAGCTAACTATGGCTACACCTTC. Its protein is CASSQDGHQANYGYTF.